This T cell receptor (beta chain) was profiled in a study of radiation and T cells in renal cell carcinoma. Note on this clone: Its antigen is as yet unknown.

Repertoires were generated with immunoSEQ multiplex PCR, while TCRdb's copy carries only in-frame clones and drops some. The sample comprises over 85,000 clones, approximately 83% of which are singletons, and around 5.8% rests with the top ten. Time point reported: baseline pretreatment blood. Specified treatment: 15 Gy SBRT to primary tumor, nephrectomy 4 weeks later. This renal cell carcinoma was of the clear cell type. Trimming shortened V by 1 base and J by 0 bases, and 6 bases separated the two germline ends. Per germline, CDR1 ENHRY and CDR2 SYGVKD. The length of the CDR3 is 15 residues. Study-wide points: In blood, top tumor clones expanded by 2 weeks, shrinking by 4.

The TCR originated in a man aged 60-69 years with renal cell carcinoma. The sample consisted of blood, taken from a patient whose treatment included radiotherapy and nephrectomy. The genes are TRBV10-3 and TRBJ2-2; D uncertain. CDR3 nucleotide sequence: TGTGCCATCAGTGAGTGGGTACCGAACACCGGGGAGCTGTTTTTT. This encodes CAISEWVPNTGELFF.